This record looks at one TCR beta chain sequence and its context. The method was immunoSEQ multiplex PCR; TCRdb's version includes in-frame clones alone and lacks a portion of them. Among 20,000 or so clones, 45% to 70% were seen once, and the ten largest hold 10% to 15%. Documented treatment: 15 Gy SBRT to primary tumor, nephrectomy 4 weeks later. This specimen belongs to a study of radiation and T cells in renal cell carcinoma. The TCR comes from a man between 45 and 60 years old with renal cell carcinoma. The sample was tumor tissue, taken from a patient whose treatment included radiotherapy and nephrectomy.

CDR3 bases: TGTGCCTGGAACACTCCAGGGGCTGATGGCTACACCTTC. It yields the protein CAWNTPGADGYTF. This rearrangement joins TRBV30 to TRBJ1-2, with a tentative D call TRBD1 (6 bases). Germline CDR1 GTSNPN, CDR2 SVGIG (reference sequence). Trimming cost V 4 bases and J 6 bases, with 15 bases left between them. The CDR3 is 13 residues long.